The 18 T cell receptor beta chains reported below all come from one sample, sequenced in a study of cytomegalovirus exposure and HLA in healthy donors. The primer mix had 60 Vbeta and 13 Jbeta primers. The repertoire was sequenced with immunoSEQ multiplex PCR; TCRdb's copy has only in-frame clones and lacks some. The sample consists of 200,000 to 250,000 clones, 76% of them appearing once. Sequenced material: PBMCs. All receptors derive from a man between 18 and 29 years old in good health and CMV-seronegative.

This clone turned up a few times. The rearrangement uses TRBV28 and TRBJ2-1, with 7 nucleotides matching TRBD2. CDR1 and CDR2 from the germline V gene are MDHEN and SYDVKM. This CDR3 is 12 amino acids long. J was trimmed by 2 bases and V by 8 bases; bases with no gene match: 0. The CDR3 DNA is TGTGCCAGCCGGGAGGCCTACAATGAGCAGTTCTTC. Protein sequence: CASREAYNEQFF.

This clone was seen only a few times. The J gene is TRBJ2-2, the V gene TRBV5-1; the match to TRBD1 covers 7 bases. V lost 4 bases and J lost 6; bases outside the gene matches: 9. The CDR3 is made up of 15 amino acids. The germline gives CDR1 SGHRS, CDR2 YFSETQ. CDR3 sequence: CASSKWDSVSGELFF. CDR3 bases: TGCGCCAGCAGCAAATGGGACAGTGTCTCCGGGGAGCTGTTTTTT.

CDR3 in DNA: TGTGCCAGCAGTGTCTCCACAGGGTCCTACGAGCAGTACTTC. It is translated as CASSVSTGSYEQYF. The chain recombines TRBV6-6 with TRBJ2-7; tentative D call: TRBD1 (6 bases). Germline V gene data show CDR1 as MNHNY and CDR2 as SVGAGI (reference sequence). The CDR3 is 14 amino acids. V was pared by 5 bases and J by 1 base, with 12 bases between.

This chain links TRBV7-9 with TRBJ2-7; 8 bases align to TRBD1. Germline trimming cut 6 bases from V and 0 bases from J; bases unmatched to any gene: 4. The germline gives CDR1 SEHNR, CDR2 FQNEAQ (reference sequence). CDR3 length: 14 residues. The CDR3: CASRAGGTSYEQYF. The DNA for the CDR3 is TGTGCCAGCAGGGCAGGGGGCACCTCCTACGAGCAGTACTTC.

This chain connects TRBV6-5 to TRBJ2-7, with 11 bases identical to TRBD1. V gave up 5 bases and J gave up 5 bases; unmatched junction bases: 8. The germline V gene has CDR1 MNHEY and CDR2 SVGAGI. The CDR3 is 15 residues long. The CDR3 is CASSPKDRGLDEQYF. As DNA, the CDR3 is TGTGCCAGCAGTCCTAAGGACAGGGGGCTGGACGAGCAGTACTTC.

The chain combines TRBV5-1 with TRBJ1-1; D might be TRBD1 (5 bases). The germline V gene encodes CDR1 SGHRS and CDR2 YFSETQ. The CDR3 runs to 13 residues. V lost 0 bases to trimming and J lost 7 bases, with 10 bases between them. For the CDR3, the DNA is TGCGCCAGCAGCTTGGGGACATACCTTGAAGCTTTCTTT. Translated, it gives CASSLGTYLEAFF.

The chain links TRBV7-8 to TRBJ2-3, with TRBD2 matching over 8 bases. V was clipped by 5 bases and J by 6 bases; unmatched bases: 10. The length of the CDR3 is 15 residues. The germline gives CDR1 SGHVS, CDR2 FQNEAQ. The CDR3 loop reads CASSPPGGAADTQYF. As DNA, the CDR3 is TGTGCCAGCAGCCCCCCGGGGGGGGCTGCGGATACGCAGTATTTT.

This sequence joins TRBV5-1 and TRBJ1-4; D is ambiguous. The CDR3 consists of 14 residues. Trimming took 0 bases from V and 5 from J, leaving 8 bases between them. Germline lookup yields CDR1 SGHRS and CDR2 YFSETQ. The CDR3 region has the DNA TGCGCCAGCAGCTTGGGTCAGAGGAATGAAAAACTGTTTTTT. It is translated as CASSLGQRNEKLFF.

The V and J genes are TRBV27 and TRBJ2-1; 12 nucleotides agree with TRBD2. Germline V lookup: CDR1 MNHEY, CDR2 SMNVEV (reference sequence). The V gene end was trimmed by 6 bases and the J gene end by 2 bases; junction bases not matched to a gene: 5. The CDR3 extends over 16 amino acids. CDR3 loop: CASSPSGRAPYNEQFF. The CDR3 DNA is TGTGCCAGCAGCCCTAGCGGGAGGGCCCCCTACAATGAGCAGTTCTTC.

This clone turned up a few times. The chain uses TRBV2 and TRBJ1-1; D is ambiguous. The germline V gene has CDR1 SNHLY and CDR2 FYNNEI. V was shortened by 7 bases and J by 1 base, with 10 bases between the two germline ends. The CDR3 loop spans 13 amino acids. The CDR3 here is CASTVIPNTEAFF. The CDR3 region has the DNA TGTGCCAGCACAGTGATTCCGAACACTGAAGCTTTCTTT.

This sequence joins TRBV2 and TRBJ1-3; tentative D call: TRBD1 (6 bases). V was shortened by 5 bases and J by 0 bases, with 8 bases between the two germline ends. The CDR3 is 14 residues long. CDR1 is SNHLY and CDR2 is FYNNEI in the germline V gene. The CDR3 here is CASSRGNSGNTIYF. The CDR3 nucleotides are TGTGCCAGCAGTAGGGGGAACTCTGGAAACACCATATATTTT.

The chain is built from TRBV7-9 and TRBJ1-2; TRBD1 matches 7 bases. V shed 5 bases and J 4 bases; nucleotides not matched to a gene: 10. The CDR3 consists of 15 residues. In germline, CDR1 is SEHNR, CDR2 FQNEAQ (reference sequence). CDR3 protein: CASSRPDRWTYGYTF. As DNA, the CDR3 is TGTGCCAGCAGCCGGCCGGACAGGTGGACCTATGGCTACACCTTC. Supplemented by reference TRBV7-9 and TRBJ1-2, the full variable domain reads DTGVSQNPRHKITKRGQNVTFRCDPISEHNRLYWYRQTLGQGPEFLTYFQNEAQLEKSRLLSDRFSAERPKGSFSTLEIQRTEQGDSAMYLCASSRPDRWTYGYTFGSGTRLTVV.

The chain uses TRBV30 and TRBJ2-7; 10 bases are shared with TRBD2. The germline gives CDR1 GTSNPN, CDR2 SVGIG (reference sequence). This CDR3 is built from 14 residues. V gave up 0 bases and J gave up 2 bases; unmatched junction bases: 1. DNA of the CDR3: TGTGCCTGGAGTGTACTAGCGGGACCCTACGAGCAGTACTTC. Its protein product is CAWSVLAGPYEQYF.

The V gene is TRBV29-1, the J gene TRBJ2-1; D might be TRBD1 (7 bases). This CDR3 is 14 amino acids long. The V gene's germline CDR1 is SQVTM and CDR2 ANQGSEA. The V and J ends lost 6 bases and 9 bases respectively, with 21 bases between them. The DNA for the CDR3 is TGCAGCGTGCCGGGGGTGGGACAGATAAGTGAGCAGTTCTTC. The encoded protein is CSVPGVGQISEQFF.

The chain has TRBV11-2 and TRBJ1-5, with D unresolved. The CDR3 loop spans 15 amino acids. Trimming stripped 1 base from V and 3 bases from J, with 10 bases between. CDR1 SGHAT and CDR2 FQNNGV come from the germline V gene. In DNA form, the CDR3 reads TGTGCCAGCAGCTTAGGGGAGGGTACCAATCAGCCCCAGCATTTT. Translated, it gives CASSLGEGTNQPQHF.

This clone was counted once. The rearrangement links TRBV5-6 to TRBJ2-6, with TRBD1 identical over 9 bases. In germline, CDR1 is SGHDT, CDR2 YYEEEE. After removal of 4 bases from V and 0 bases from J, the junction contained 8 bases not matched to a gene. The CDR3 length is 18 residues. This chain's CDR3 is CASSSGQGMSSGANVLTF. CDR3 DNA: TGTGCCAGCAGCAGCGGACAGGGGATGAGCTCTGGGGCCAACGTCCTGACTTTC.

The sample holds one count of this clone. This chain uses TRBV7-2 with TRBJ2-7, with D possibly TRBD1 on 6 matching bases. Trimming removed 5 bases at V and 5 bases at J, with 16 bases between. The germline V gene encodes CDR1 SGHTA and CDR2 FQGNSA. The CDR3 spans 14 residues. The CDR3 nucleotides read TGTGCCAGCAGCCCGGAGACAGGTCACCACGAGCAGTACTTC. Protein: CASSPETGHHEQYF.

The genes are TRBV7-6 and TRBJ2-2; perhaps TRBD1 as D (6 bases). Trimming took off 4 bases at V and 5 bases at J, with 8 bases between the two ends. CDR1 SGHVS and CDR2 FNYEAQ come from the germline V gene. CDR3 length equals 13 residues. The CDR3 loop reads CASSSRGTGELFF. In nucleotides, the CDR3 is TGTGCCAGCAGCTCCAGGGGAACCGGGGAGCTGTTTTTT.